This T cell receptor beta chain was retrieved from a study of blood T cell repertoires in COVID-19. Clones were read by immunoSEQ multiplex PCR, and TCRdb kept only the in-frame ones, dropping some. Of just over 80,000 clones listed, around 81% are singletons. Germline CDR1 reads MDHEN; CDR2 reads SYDVKM. V dropped 2 bases and J dropped 2; count of bases not matched to a gene: 3. The CDR3 is 15 residues long. The receptor was isolated from an older man with acute or convalescent COVID-19. This rearrangement joins TRBV28 to TRBJ2-7; 10 bases agree with TRBD1. Sequencing used peripheral blood. The CDR3 sequence: CASSLGTGATYEQYF. As DNA, the CDR3 is TGTGCCAGCAGTTTAGGGACAGGGGCGACCTACGAGCAGTACTTC.